Sequencing of this T cell receptor beta chain was carried out in a study of T-cell memory formation after mild COVID-19. Study in general: TCR clusters largely stayed donor specific. Study-level points and caveats: CD4+ contracting clones were found mainly in CM and EM, and CD8+ ones in EMRA.

Germline CDR1 and CDR2: GTSNPN and SVGIG (reference sequence). The CDR3 sequence is 14 residues long. V was cut by 8 bases and J by 5 bases, with 19 bases left in between. TCRdb reprocessed the 5' RACE reads via MiXCR and lists one record per CDR3 protein. This repertoire shows roughly 350,000 distinct CDR3 sequences, around a fifth found once; its top ten account for under 15%. In its sample, this clonotype was seen a few times. Its antigen remains unknown. This TCR derives from an adult woman who had mild COVID-19 (a few samples of this study predate the infection). Cell type and time point are not known. The sample consisted of PBMCs or a T cell subset sorted from them (not recorded which). The rearrangement links TRBV30 to TRBJ2-1; D is ambiguous. Here the CDR3 reads CAGWASRNHNEQFF. The CDR3 bases are TGTGCCGGATGGGCGTCGCGAAACCACAATGAGCAGTTCTTC.